This paragraph covers one TCR beta chain sequence. The table came from immunoSEQ multiplex PCR; TCRdb's copy has only in-frame clones and leaves some out. The sample lists some 16,000 clones, roughly 81% occurring once. The ends lost 8 bases at V and 1 base at J; junction bases unmatched: 4. This CDR3 is built from 14 residues. The germline V gene encodes CDR1 MRHNA and CDR2 SNTAGT. The sample comes from a study of T cells and Merkel cell carcinoma outcomes. Sequencing was performed on tumor tissue from Merkel cell carcinoma. This clonotype originated in a human donor with Merkel cell carcinoma. This chain links TRBV6-4 with TRBJ2-2; 7 nucleotides match TRBD2. CDR3 residues: CASELAQNTGELFF. In nucleotides, the CDR3 is TGTGCCAGCGAACTAGCGCAGAACACCGGGGAGCTGTTTTTT.